These T cell receptor beta chains were read from a single sample in a study of beta chain features in type 1 diabetes. The assay was immunoSEQ multiplex PCR, and TCRdb's table has in-frame clones only and misses some. The repertoire holds almost 250,000 clones, with around an eighth as singletons. Sequencing was carried out using naive CD4+ T cells from blood. These TCRs come from a woman aged 40 to 50 in good health. CDR3s include the opening cysteine and the closing phenylalanine or tryptophan. D genes are given only for firm matches. Expanded clones are given a class, and other clones once, few, many or no size at all.

TRBV18	NA	NA	TRBJ1-2	CASSPRPATVNYGYTF	TGTGCCAGCTCACCCCGCCCGGCTACAGTTAACTATGGCTACACCTTC
TRBV6-5	NA	TRBD1	TRBJ1-1	CASSRTGHEAFF	TGTGCCAGCAGTCGGACAGGCCATGAAGCTTTCTTT
TRBV19	few	TRBD2	TRBJ2-1	CASSIGLAGFSSYNEQFF	TGTGCCAGTAGTATCGGTCTAGCGGGGTTCAGCTCCTACAATGAGCAGTTCTTC
TRBV5-4	NA	TRBD2	TRBJ2-1	CASSFRGGTYNEQFF	TGTGCCAGCAGCTTCCGGGGGGGTACCTACAATGAGCAGTTCTTC
TRBV5-1	NA	NA	TRBJ2-5	CASSLTAGASRETQYF	TGCGCCAGCTCCTTGACCGCAGGGGCCTCTCGGGAGACCCAGTACTTC
TRBV6-6	NA	TRBD2	TRBJ2-7	CASSKTSGRSYEQYF	TGTGCCAGCAGCAAGACTAGCGGGAGGTCCTACGAGCAGTACTTC
TRBV6-6	NA	NA	TRBJ1-4	CASSQGSGEKLFF	TGTGCCAGCAGTCAGGGGTCAGGGGAAAAACTGTTTTTT
TRBV7-2	few	NA	TRBJ2-7	CASSLVSSGSLEQYF	TGTGCCAGCAGCTTAGTATCCTCCGGTTCCCTCGAGCAGTACTTC
TRBV5-1	NA	TRBD1	TRBJ2-2	CASGTGSGRNTGELFF	TGCGCCAGCGGGACAGGGAGCGGGCGGAACACCGGGGAGCTGTTTTTT
TRBV27	few	TRBD1	TRBJ1-5	CASSPPGTGNQPQHF	TGTGCCAGCAGTCCACCGGGGACAGGGAATCAGCCCCAGCATTTT
TRBV2	few	NA	TRBJ1-5	CASSPGYGQPQHF	TGTGCCAGCAGCCCCGGGTATGGACAGCCCCAGCATTTT
TRBV5-1	NA	TRBD1	TRBJ1-2	CASSSGQVLYGYTF	TGCGCCAGCAGCTCCGGACAGGTCCTCTATGGCTACACCTTC
TRBV6-6	NA	NA	TRBJ2-6	CASSLTAAVWANVLTF	TGTGCCAGCAGTTTAACCGCGGCGGTGTGGGCCAACGTCCTGACTTTC
TRBV6-4	NA	NA	TRBJ1-1	CASRVEGALNTEAFF	TGTGCCAGCAGAGTAGAAGGGGCGTTGAACACTGAAGCTTTCTTT
TRBV11-2	few	TRBD2	TRBJ2-1	CASSPGLAANNEQFF	TGTGCCAGCAGCCCGGGACTAGCGGCTAACAATGAGCAGTTCTTC
TRBV7-9	few	NA	TRBJ2-1	CASSQQGGSYNEQFF	TGTGCCAGCAGCCAACAGGGAGGGTCCTACAATGAGCAGTTCTTC
TRBV9	NA	TRBD2	TRBJ2-5	CASSVDLVGGVGETQYF	TGTGCCAGCAGCGTAGATTTGGTGGGGGGGGTAGGGGAGACCCAGTACTTC
TRBV7-2	NA	NA	TRBJ1-1	CASSLQGRAEAFF	TGTGCCAGCAGCTTACAGGGGCGGGCTGAAGCTTTCTTT
TRBV5-4	NA	NA	TRBJ2-5	CASSPRRGEGTQYF	TGTGCCAGCAGCCCCCGGAGGGGGGAGGGGACCCAGTACTTC
TRBV4-3	few	TRBD2	TRBJ2-3	CASSQVPTTSGGVGDTQYF	TGCGCCAGCAGCCAAGTCCCCACGACTAGCGGGGGGGTGGGAGATACGCAGTATTTT
TRBV5-1	NA	NA	TRBJ2-7	CASSLELGSSYEQYF	TGCGCCAGCAGCTTGGAATTGGGCAGTTCCTACGAGCAGTACTTC
TRBV5-1	NA	NA	TRBJ2-1	CASSIDRTLPGNEQFF	TGCGCCAGCAGCATTGACAGGACCCTCCCTGGCAATGAGCAGTTCTTC
TRBV6-1	few	TRBD1	TRBJ1-1	CASSRDRANTEAFF	TGTGCCAGCAGTAGGGACAGGGCCAACACTGAAGCTTTCTTT
TRBV27	NA	NA	TRBJ1-6	CASSSRVMRSSYNSPLHF	TGTGCCAGCAGTTCCCGAGTTATGAGGAGCTCCTATAATTCACCCCTCCACTTT
TRBV27	few	TRBD1	TRBJ2-3	CASSLDRGLTSTDTQYF	TGTGCCAGCAGTTTAGACAGGGGGCTCACTAGCACAGATACGCAGTATTTT
TRBV5-1	NA	NA	TRBJ2-3	CASSFPIGGANTDTQYF	TGCGCCAGCAGCTTTCCCATTGGGGGCGCAAACACAGATACGCAGTATTTT
TRBV7-2	few	TRBD1	TRBJ2-2	CASSLIPGQAAGELFF	TGTGCCAGCAGCTTAATTCCGGGACAGGCAGCCGGGGAGCTGTTTTTT
TRBV5-6	few	NA	TRBJ2-6	CASSRPGLKRGANVLTF	TGTGCCAGCAGCAGGCCCGGGTTGAAACGCGGGGCCAACGTCCTGACTTTC
TRBV10-1	few	NA	TRBJ2-6	CASSGPGANVLTF	TGCGCCAGCAGTGGGCCCGGGGCCAACGTCCTGACTTTC
TRBV6-6	NA	NA	TRBJ1-2	CASSYSLGGGYGYTF	TGTGCCAGCAGTTACAGCCTGGGAGGCGGCTATGGCTACACCTTC
TRBV7-2	NA	NA	TRBJ2-5	CASSSQGVQETQYF	TGTGCCAGCAGCTCACAGGGCGTTCAAGAGACCCAGTACTTC
TRBV7-2	few	NA	TRBJ2-4	CASSLGQRYIQYF	TGTGCCAGCAGCTTAGGCCAGAGGTACATTCAGTACTTC
TRBV5-4	NA	NA	TRBJ2-7	CASSFGGAYEQYF	TGTGCCAGCAGCTTTGGCGGGGCCTACGAGCAGTACTTC
TRBV7-9	NA	NA	TRBJ1-2	CASSLGQRSNGYTF	TGTGCCAGCAGCTTAGGTCAAAGGAGTAATGGCTACACCTTC
TRBV11-2	NA	TRBD2	TRBJ2-7	CASSLVSGPTYEQYF	TGTGCCAGCAGCTTAGTTAGCGGGCCTACCTACGAGCAGTACTTC
TRBV5-8	NA	TRBD1	TRBJ2-7	CASSPRTGSSYEQYF	TGTGCCAGCAGCCCACGGACAGGGAGCTCCTACGAGCAGTACTTC
TRBV4-1	NA	NA	TRBJ2-5	CASSQGQLETQYF	TGCGCCAGCAGCCAAGGACAGTTAGAGACCCAGTACTTC
TRBV9	few	TRBD1	TRBJ2-7	CASSVVGTATYEQYF	TGTGCCAGCAGCGTAGTGGGGACAGCTACCTACGAGCAGTACTTC
TRBV6-6	few	NA	TRBJ1-1	CASSYLKQGFGEAFF	TGTGCCAGCAGTTATCTTAAACAGGGATTCGGTGAAGCTTTCTTT
TRBV18	NA	TRBD1	TRBJ2-7	CASSPPGQGAYEQYF	TGTGCCAGCTCACCACCGGGACAGGGGGCATACGAGCAGTACTTC
TRBV9	few	NA	TRBJ2-7	CASSPAGSSYEQYF	TGTGCCAGCAGCCCGGCAGGAAGCTCCTACGAGCAGTACTTC
TRBV18	NA	NA	TRBJ1-5	CASSPSSQPQHF	TGTGCCAGCTCACCTTCTTCTCAGCCCCAGCATTTT
TRBV27	NA	NA	TRBJ1-6	CASTPGSYNSPLHF	TGTGCCAGCACCCCGGGGTCCTATAATTCACCCCTCCACTTT
TRBV9	NA	TRBD1	TRBJ1-6	CASSVGQGANNSPLHF	TGTGCCAGCAGCGTAGGACAGGGGGCGAACAATTCACCCCTCCACTTT
TRBV7-2	NA	TRBD2	TRBJ2-7	CASSPSGGSGQYF	TGTGCCAGCAGCCCATCGGGGGGGTCAGGGCAGTACTTC
TRBV5-1	few	NA	TRBJ1-4	CASSSLETLTEGKLFF	TGCGCCAGCAGCTCCCTGGAGACACTAACCGAGGGAAAACTGTTTTTT
TRBV10-3	few	TRBD2	TRBJ2-1	CAISEDLAGGHNEQFF	TGTGCCATCAGTGAGGACTTAGCGGGGGGTCACAATGAGCAGTTCTTC
TRBV27	NA	NA	TRBJ2-7	CASSLLARSYEQYF	TGTGCCAGCAGTTTGTTGGCAAGAAGCTACGAGCAGTACTTC
TRBV11-2	NA	TRBD1	TRBJ1-2	CASRRGGQGANYGYTF	TGTGCCAGCAGAAGGGGTGGCCAGGGGGCTAACTATGGCTACACCTTC
TRBV18	NA	NA	TRBJ2-7	CASSSLLMDEQYF	TGTGCCAGCTCATCCCTCCTAATGGACGAGCAGTACTTC
TRBV6-5	few	NA	TRBJ2-2	CASSLFSGVDTGELFF	TGTGCCAGCAGTTTATTCTCGGGGGTCGACACCGGGGAGCTGTTTTTT
TRBV25-1	few	TRBD1	TRBJ1-1	CASSEWTGNTEAFF	TGTGCCAGCAGTGAATGGACAGGGAACACTGAAGCTTTCTTT
TRBV19	NA	NA	TRBJ2-7	CASSHSYEQYF	TGTGCCAGTAGTCACTCCTACGAGCAGTACTTC
TRBV9	NA	NA	TRBJ1-1	CASSVTADTGAEAFF	TGTGCCAGCAGTGTAACCGCAGATACCGGAGCTGAAGCTTTCTTT
TRBV7-8	NA	TRBD2	TRBJ2-3	CASSLGTAGGPGDTQYF	TGTGCCAGCAGCTTAGGGACGGCGGGGGGGCCAGGGGATACGCAGTATTTT